Listed below are T cell receptor beta chains from one sample, sequenced in a study of Ad26.COV2.S vaccination and SARS-CoV-2 variants. Profiling relied on immunoSEQ multiplex PCR, and the TCRdb table lists in-frame clones only, not all of them. The sample lists roughly 420,000 clones, roughly 88% occurring once. Sequenced here: peripheral blood, sampled in a trial of Ad26.COV2.S vaccine versus placebo. The receptors originated from a person between 18 and 65 years old who received the Ad26.COV2.S COVID-19 vaccine or a placebo. CDR3s include the opening cysteine and the closing phenylalanine or tryptophan. D genes are given only for firm matches. Only some rows state a clone size, as once, few, many or a class for expanded clones.

>TRBV7-3|-|-|TRBJ2-5
TGTGCCAGCAGCTTATCCCCGAGGAGGGCTGGGGGGACCCAGTACTTC
CASSLSPRRAGGTQYF
>TRBV5-1|-|TRBD1|TRBJ2-5
TGCGCCAGCAGCGCGGACAGGGTGGGAGTGGAAGAGACCCAGTACTTC
CASSADRVGVEETQYF
>TRBV28|-|-|TRBJ2-2
TGTGCCAGCAGTCCTGGGGCCGTCCCCACCAGGGAGCTGTTTTTT
CASSPGAVPTRELFF
>TRBV5-4|-|-|TRBJ2-1
TGTGCCAGCACCGCCGGAGGGGCAGAGGGTGAGCAGTTCTTC
CASTAGGAEGEQFF
>TRBV10-3|-|-|TRBJ2-2
TGTGCCACCGAGCGGACGAACACCGGGGAGCTGTTTTTT
CATERTNTGELFF
>TRBV29-1|-|-|TRBJ1-2
TGCAGCGTTGAAGATAATGGCTATGGCTACACCTTC
CSVEDNGYGYTF
>TRBV6-5|-|-|TRBJ2-5
TGTGCCAGCAGTTACTCTTCGAACCAAGAGACCCAGTACTTC
CASSYSSNQETQYF
>TRBV19|-|-|TRBJ1-1
TGTGCCAGCCTTCTAGGGAACACTGAAGCTTTCTTT
CASLLGNTEAFF
>TRBV28|-|-|TRBJ2-3
TGTGCCAGCAGTTTTCGCGGACTCACAGATACGCAGTATTTT
CASSFRGLTDTQYF
>TRBV7-8|once|-|TRBJ2-2
TGTGCCAGCAGCCCCCAGACTCTTACCGGGGAGCTGTTTTTT
CASSPQTLTGELFF
>TRBV7-9|-|TRBD1|TRBJ2-1
TGTGCCGGGGGCCACCGGGACAGGCCCGACAATGAGCAGTTCTTC
CAGGHRDRPDNEQFF
>TRBV5-1|-|-|TRBJ1-1
TGCGCCAGCAGCTTGGAACGGAACACTGAAGCTTTCTTT
CASSLERNTEAFF
>TRBV10-3|-|TRBD2|TRBJ2-2
TGTGCCATCAACCTCGGGCTAGCGGGTCAAAACCGGGAGCTGTTTTTT
CAINLGLAGQNRELFF
>TRBV5-1|-|-|TRBJ1-1
TGCGCCAGCAGCTTGGGGCCCTTGGCGACTGAAGCTTTCTTT
CASSLGPLATEAFF
>TRBV5-4|-|TRBD1|TRBJ2-7
TGTGCCAGCAGCTTCGACAGGGCCCTTGACGAGCAGTACTTC
CASSFDRALDEQYF
>TRBV10-3|once|TRBD1|TRBJ1-2
TGTGCCATCAGTGATGCCCGGGACAGGGCGAAGAATGGCTACACCTTC
CAISDARDRAKNGYTF
>TRBV9|-|TRBD1|TRBJ1-4
TGTGCCAGCAGCGTGCAGGGGGCTTCTAATGAAAAACTGTTTTTT
CASSVQGASNEKLFF
>TRBV7-8|-|-|TRBJ1-1
TGTGCCAGCAGCTCCGGCACTGAAGCTTTCTTT
CASSSGTEAFF
>TRBV29-1|-|TRBD1|TRBJ2-1
TGCAGCGTATTCGGGACAGGGGGCAATGAGCAGTTCTTC
CSVFGTGGNEQFF
>TRBV5-8|-|-|TRBJ2-2
TGTGCCAGCAGCTTGGGTACAACCCTTAACACCGGGGAGCTGTTTTTT
CASSLGTTLNTGELFF
>TRBV29-1|-|-|TRBJ1-2
TGCAGCGCTGGGGAAGTGATGCGGGATGGCTACACCTTC
CSAGEVMRDGYTF
>TRBV19|-|-|TRBJ2-7
TGTGCCAGTAGTATAGATCGCAGCAGCTACGAGCAGTACTTC
CASSIDRSSYEQYF
>TRBV5-5|-|TRBD1|TRBJ2-7
TGTGCCAGCAGATCCTCCGGGACAGGGACGCTCGAGCAGTACTTC
CASRSSGTGTLEQYF
>TRBV28|-|TRBD2|TRBJ2-3
TGTGCCAGCAGTGCACCCGGGACTAGGGGGACAGATACGCAGTATTTT
CASSAPGTRGTDTQYF
>TRBV19|-|-|TRBJ2-3
TGTGCCAGTAGTATCGGGGGTGGGCCAGATACGCAGTATTTT
CASSIGGGPDTQYF
>TRBV3-1/TRBV3-2|-|-|TRBJ2-7
TGTGCCAGCAGCCAAGATTATACTAGAGCCTACGAGCAGTACTTC
CASSQDYTRAYEQYF
>TRBV6-5|-|-|TRBJ2-7
TGTGCCAGCAGCCCCTCTTCGGGATTTCTCAACGAGCAGTACTTC
CASSPSSGFLNEQYF
>TRBV5-1|-|TRBD1|TRBJ2-1
TGCGCCAGCAGCTCCGGACAGGGACCGTCTACCGCCTACAATGAGCAGTTCTTC
CASSSGQGPSTAYNEQFF
>TRBV5-4|once|TRBD2|TRBJ2-7
TGTGCCAGCAGCCCAGAAGGCCTAGCGGGGCTCCACGAGCAGTACTTC
CASSPEGLAGLHEQYF
>TRBV28|-|-|TRBJ1-1
TGTGCCAGCAGTTCCCCACAGGAGACTGAAGCTTTCTTT
CASSSPQETEAFF
>TRBV11-2|-|TRBD2|TRBJ2-1
TGTGCCAGCAGGACCGTTCGGGGGGGTGGTCAGGAGCAGTTCTTC
CASRTVRGGGQEQFF
>TRBV5-1|-|-|TRBJ2-7
TGCGCCAGCAGCCTGGACAACTCCTACGAGCAGTACTTC
CASSLDNSYEQYF